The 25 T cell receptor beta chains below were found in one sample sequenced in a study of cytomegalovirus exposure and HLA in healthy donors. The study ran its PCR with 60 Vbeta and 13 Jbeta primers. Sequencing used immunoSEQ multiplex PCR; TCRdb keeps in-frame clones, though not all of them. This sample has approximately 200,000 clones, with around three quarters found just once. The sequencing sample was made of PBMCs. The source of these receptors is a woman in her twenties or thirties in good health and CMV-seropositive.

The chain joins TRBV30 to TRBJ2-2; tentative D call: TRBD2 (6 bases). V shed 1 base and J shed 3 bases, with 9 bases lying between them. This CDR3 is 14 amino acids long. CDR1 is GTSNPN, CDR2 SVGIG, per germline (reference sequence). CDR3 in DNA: TGTGCCTGGAGTGGCCCGGGGGACACCGGGGAGCTGTTTTTT. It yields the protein CAWSGPGDTGELFF.

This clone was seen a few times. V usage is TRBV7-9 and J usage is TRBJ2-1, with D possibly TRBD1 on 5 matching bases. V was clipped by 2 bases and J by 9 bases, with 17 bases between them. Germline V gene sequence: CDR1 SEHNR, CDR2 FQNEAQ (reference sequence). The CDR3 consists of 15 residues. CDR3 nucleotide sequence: TGTGCCAGCAGCTTACTGATAGGGGAAGCCGCTGAGCAGTTCTTC. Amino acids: CASSLLIGEAAEQFF.

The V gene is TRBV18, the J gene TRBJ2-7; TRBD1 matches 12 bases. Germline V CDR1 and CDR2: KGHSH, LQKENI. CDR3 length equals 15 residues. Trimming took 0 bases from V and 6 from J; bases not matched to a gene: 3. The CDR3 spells CASSPPWDRGLEQYF. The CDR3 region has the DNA TGTGCCAGCTCACCACCTTGGGACAGGGGGCTCGAGCAGTACTTC.

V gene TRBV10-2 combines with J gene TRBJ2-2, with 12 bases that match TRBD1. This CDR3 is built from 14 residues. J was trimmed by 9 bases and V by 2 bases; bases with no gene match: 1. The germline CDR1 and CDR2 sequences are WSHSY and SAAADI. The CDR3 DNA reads TGCGCCAGCAGTGAGGGGACAGGGGGCCGGGAGCTGTTTTTT. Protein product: CASSEGTGGRELFF.

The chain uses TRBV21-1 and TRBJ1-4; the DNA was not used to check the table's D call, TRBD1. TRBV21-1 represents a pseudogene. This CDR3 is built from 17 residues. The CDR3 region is CASSKETRIPRHEKLFF. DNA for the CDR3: TGTGCCAGCAGCAAAGAAACCCGGATACCCAGGCATGAAAAACTGTTTTTT.

The DNA for the CDR3 is TGTGCCAGCAGCGTAACGACAGGGGCAAGGGAAAAACTGTTTTTT. It yields the protein CASSVTTGAREKLFF. This sequence joins TRBV5-8 and TRBJ1-4; 8 bases agree with TRBD1. Germline values: CDR1 SGHTS, CDR2 YDEGEE. The CDR3 sequence is 15 residues long. Trimming at V came to 4 bases and at J to 8 bases, leaving 10 bases not matched to a gene.

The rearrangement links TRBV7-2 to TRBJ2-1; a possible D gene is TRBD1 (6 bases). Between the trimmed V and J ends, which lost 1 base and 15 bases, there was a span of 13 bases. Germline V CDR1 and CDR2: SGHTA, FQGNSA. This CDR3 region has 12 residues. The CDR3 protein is CASSLEDRLMFF. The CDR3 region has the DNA TGTGCCAGCAGCTTAGAGGACAGATTGATGTTCTTC.

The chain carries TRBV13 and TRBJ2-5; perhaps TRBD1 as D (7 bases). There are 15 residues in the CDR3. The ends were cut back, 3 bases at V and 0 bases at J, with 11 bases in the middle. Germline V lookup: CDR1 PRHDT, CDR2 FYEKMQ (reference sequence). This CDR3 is CASSLSGGYQETQYF. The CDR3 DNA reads TGTGCCAGCAGCTTGTCAGGGGGGTACCAAGAGACCCAGTACTTC.

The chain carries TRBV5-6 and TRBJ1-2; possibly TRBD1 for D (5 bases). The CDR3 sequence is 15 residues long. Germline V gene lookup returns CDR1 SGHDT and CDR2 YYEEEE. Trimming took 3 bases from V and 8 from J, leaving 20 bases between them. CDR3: CASSSRTRGLRGYTF. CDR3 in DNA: TGTGCCAGCAGCTCGAGAACAAGGGGTTTACGCGGCTACACCTTC.

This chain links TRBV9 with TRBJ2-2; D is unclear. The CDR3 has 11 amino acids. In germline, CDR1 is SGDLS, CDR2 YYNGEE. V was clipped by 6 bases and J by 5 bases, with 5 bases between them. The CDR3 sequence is CASTKTGELFF. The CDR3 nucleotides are TGTGCCAGCACCAAAACCGGGGAGCTGTTTTTT.

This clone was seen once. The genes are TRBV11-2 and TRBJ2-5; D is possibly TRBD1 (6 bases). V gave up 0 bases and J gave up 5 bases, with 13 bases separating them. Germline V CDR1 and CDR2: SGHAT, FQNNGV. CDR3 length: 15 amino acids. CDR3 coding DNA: TGTGCCAGCAGCTTAGAGTATGCAGGGGCTGAGACCCAGTACTTC. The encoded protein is CASSLEYAGAETQYF.

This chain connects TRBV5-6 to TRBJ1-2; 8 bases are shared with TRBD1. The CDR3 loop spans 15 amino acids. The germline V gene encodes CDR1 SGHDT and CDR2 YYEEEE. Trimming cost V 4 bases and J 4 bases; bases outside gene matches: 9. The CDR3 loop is CASSESTGEGYGYTF. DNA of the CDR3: TGTGCCAGCAGCGAGTCGACAGGGGAAGGCTATGGCTACACCTTC. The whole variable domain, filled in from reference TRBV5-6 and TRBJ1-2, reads DAGVTQSPTHLIKTRGQQVTLRCSPKSGHDTVSWYQQALGQGPQFIFQYYEEEERQRGNFPDRFSGHQFPNYSSELNVNALLLGDSALYLCASSESTGEGYGYTFGSGTRLTVV.

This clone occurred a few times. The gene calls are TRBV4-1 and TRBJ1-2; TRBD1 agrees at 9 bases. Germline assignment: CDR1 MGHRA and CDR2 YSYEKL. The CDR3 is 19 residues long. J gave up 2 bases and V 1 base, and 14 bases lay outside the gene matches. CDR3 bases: TGCGCCAGCAGCCAAGGCGAGGGCCAGGCGGACAGGGGAAACTATGGCTACACCTTC. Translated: CASSQGEGQADRGNYGYTF.

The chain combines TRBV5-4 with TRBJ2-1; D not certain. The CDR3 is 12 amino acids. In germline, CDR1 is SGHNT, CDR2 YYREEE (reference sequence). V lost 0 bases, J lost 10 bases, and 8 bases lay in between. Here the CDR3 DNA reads TGTGCCAGCAGCTTGGGAGAATACGAGCAGTTCTTC. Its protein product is CASSLGEYEQFF. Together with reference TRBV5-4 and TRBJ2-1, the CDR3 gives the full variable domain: ETGVTQSPTHLIKTRGQQVTLRCSSQSGHNTVSWYQQALGQGPQFIFQYYREEENGRGNFPPRFSGLQFPNYSSELNVNALELDDSALYLCASSLGEYEQFFGPGTRLTVL.

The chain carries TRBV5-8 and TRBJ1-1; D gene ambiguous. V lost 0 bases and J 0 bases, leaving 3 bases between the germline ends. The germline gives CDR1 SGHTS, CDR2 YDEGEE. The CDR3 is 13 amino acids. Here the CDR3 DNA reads TGTGCCAGCAGCTTGGGTATGAACACTGAAGCTTTCTTT. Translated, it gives CASSLGMNTEAFF.

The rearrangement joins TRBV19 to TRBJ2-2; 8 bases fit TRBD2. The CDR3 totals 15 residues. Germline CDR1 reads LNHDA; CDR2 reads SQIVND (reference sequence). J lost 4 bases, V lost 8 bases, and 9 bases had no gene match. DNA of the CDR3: TGTGCCAGTTCCCAGACTAGCGTCTTCACCGGGGAGCTGTTTTTT. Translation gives CASSQTSVFTGELFF.

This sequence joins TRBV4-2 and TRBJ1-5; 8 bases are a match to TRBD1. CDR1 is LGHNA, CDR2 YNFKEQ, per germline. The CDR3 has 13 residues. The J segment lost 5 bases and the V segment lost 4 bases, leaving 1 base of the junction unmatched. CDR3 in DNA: TGTGCCAGCAGCCCGACAGGGGATCAGCCCCAGCATTTT. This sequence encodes CASSPTGDQPQHF.

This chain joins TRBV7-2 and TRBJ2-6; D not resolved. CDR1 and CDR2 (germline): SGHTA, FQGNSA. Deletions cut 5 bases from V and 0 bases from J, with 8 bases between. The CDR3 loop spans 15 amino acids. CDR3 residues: CASSRSYSGANVLTF. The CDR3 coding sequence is TGTGCCAGCAGCCGGTCATACTCTGGGGCCAACGTCCTGACTTTC.

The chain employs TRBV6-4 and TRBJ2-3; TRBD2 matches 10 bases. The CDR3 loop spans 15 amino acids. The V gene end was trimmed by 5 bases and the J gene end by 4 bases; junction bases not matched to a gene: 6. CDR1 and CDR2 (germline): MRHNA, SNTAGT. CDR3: CASSSGTSVADTQYF. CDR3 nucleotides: TGTGCCAGCAGTTCCGGGACTAGCGTGGCAGATACGCAGTATTTT.

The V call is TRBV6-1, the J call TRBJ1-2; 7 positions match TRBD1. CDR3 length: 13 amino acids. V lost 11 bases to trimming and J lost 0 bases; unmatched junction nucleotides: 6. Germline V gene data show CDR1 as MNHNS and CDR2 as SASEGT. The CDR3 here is CAGRDSSNYGYTF. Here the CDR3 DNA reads TGTGCCGGACGGGACAGCTCTAACTATGGCTACACCTTC.

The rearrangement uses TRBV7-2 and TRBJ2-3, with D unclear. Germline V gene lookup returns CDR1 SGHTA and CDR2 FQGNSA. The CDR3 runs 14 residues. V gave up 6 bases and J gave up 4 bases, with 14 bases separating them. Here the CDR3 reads CASSGRMAADTQYF. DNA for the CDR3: TGTGCCAGCAGTGGGCGCATGGCCGCAGATACGCAGTATTTT.

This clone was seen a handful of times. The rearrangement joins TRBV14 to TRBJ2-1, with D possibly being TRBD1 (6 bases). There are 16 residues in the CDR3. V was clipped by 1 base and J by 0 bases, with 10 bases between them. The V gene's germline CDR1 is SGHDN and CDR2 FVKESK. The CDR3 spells CASSQGWDTSYNEQFF. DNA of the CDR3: TGTGCCAGCAGCCAAGGGTGGGACACCTCCTACAATGAGCAGTTCTTC.

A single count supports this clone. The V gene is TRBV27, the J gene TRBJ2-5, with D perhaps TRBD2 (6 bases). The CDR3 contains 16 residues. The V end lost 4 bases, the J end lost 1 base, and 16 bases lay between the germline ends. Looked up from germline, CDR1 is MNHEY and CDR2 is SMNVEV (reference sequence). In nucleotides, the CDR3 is TGTGCCAGCAGTTCCCACCCGGGAGCCTTCCAAGAGACCCAGTACTTC. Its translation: CASSSHPGAFQETQYF.

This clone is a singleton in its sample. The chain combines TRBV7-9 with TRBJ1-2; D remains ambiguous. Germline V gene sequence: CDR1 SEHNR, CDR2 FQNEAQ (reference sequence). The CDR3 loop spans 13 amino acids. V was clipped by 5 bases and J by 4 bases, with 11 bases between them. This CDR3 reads CASSLLTSYGYTF. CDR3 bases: TGTGCCAGCAGCCTTCTGACTAGCTATGGCTACACCTTC.

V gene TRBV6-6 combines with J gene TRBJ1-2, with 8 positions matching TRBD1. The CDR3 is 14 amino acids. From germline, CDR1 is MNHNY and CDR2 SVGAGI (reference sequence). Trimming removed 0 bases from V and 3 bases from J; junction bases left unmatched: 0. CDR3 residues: CASSYSTGDYGYTF. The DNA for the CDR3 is TGTGCCAGCAGTTACTCGACAGGGGACTATGGCTACACCTTC.